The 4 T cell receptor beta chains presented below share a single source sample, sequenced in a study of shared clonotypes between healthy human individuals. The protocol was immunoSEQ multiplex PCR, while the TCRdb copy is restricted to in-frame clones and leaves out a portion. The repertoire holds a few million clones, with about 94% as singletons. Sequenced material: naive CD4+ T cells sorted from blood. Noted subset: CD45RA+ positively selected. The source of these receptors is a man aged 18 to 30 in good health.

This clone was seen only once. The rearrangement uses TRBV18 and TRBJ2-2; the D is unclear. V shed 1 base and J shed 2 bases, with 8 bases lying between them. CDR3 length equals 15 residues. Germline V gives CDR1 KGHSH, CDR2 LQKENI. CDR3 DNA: TGTGCCAGCTCACCACAGGTTTTCAACACCGGGGAGCTGTTTTTT. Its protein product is CASSPQVFNTGELFF.

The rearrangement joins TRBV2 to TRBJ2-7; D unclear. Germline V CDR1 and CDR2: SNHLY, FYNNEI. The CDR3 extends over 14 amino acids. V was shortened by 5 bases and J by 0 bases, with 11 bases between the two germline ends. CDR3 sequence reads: CASSRAPSSYEQYF. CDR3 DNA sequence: TGTGCCAGCAGTAGGGCGCCTAGCTCCTACGAGCAGTACTTC.

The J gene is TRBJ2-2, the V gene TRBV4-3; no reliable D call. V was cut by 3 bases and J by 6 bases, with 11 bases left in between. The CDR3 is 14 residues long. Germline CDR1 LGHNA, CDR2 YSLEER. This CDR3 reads CASSQWMRSGELFF. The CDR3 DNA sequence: TGCGCCAGCAGCCAGTGGATGAGATCCGGGGAGCTGTTTTTT.

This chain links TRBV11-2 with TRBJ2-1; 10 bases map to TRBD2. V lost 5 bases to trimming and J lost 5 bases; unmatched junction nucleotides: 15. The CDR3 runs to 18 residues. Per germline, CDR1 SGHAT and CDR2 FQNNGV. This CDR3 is CASSLQFGLAGVHNEQFF. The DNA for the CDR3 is TGTGCCAGCAGCCTCCAATTTGGGCTAGCGGGAGTCCACAATGAGCAGTTCTTC.